This T cell receptor (beta chain) is drawn from a study of blood T cell repertoires in COVID-19. The CDR3 is 14 amino acids. The germline gives CDR1 SGHRS, CDR2 YFSETQ. V shed 4 bases and J shed 7 bases, with 14 bases lying between them. The method was immunoSEQ multiplex PCR; TCRdb's version includes in-frame clones alone and lacks a portion of them. Counted here are a few hundred thousand clones, approximately 86% occurring once; the ten biggest clones make up approximately 15%. Source material: PBMCs or T cells enriched from blood (not recorded which). The source is a woman aged 45-65 years with acute COVID-19. The J gene is TRBJ1-4, the V gene TRBV5-1; D is unclear. CDR3 in DNA: TGCGCCAGCAGCCCCACGACCTCAGGTGAAAAACTGTTTTTT. Its protein product is CASSPTTSGEKLFF.